The present TCR beta chain was sequenced within a study of radiotherapy plus CTLA-4 blockade in lung cancer. Study as a whole: Disease control was present in more than 25% of patients, and objective responses in 18%.

Clones were sequenced by immunoSEQ multiplex PCR, and TCRdb holds only the in-frame ones, with some missing. The sample includes 90,000 to 100,000 clones, roughly 79% of them seen just once. This CDR3 region has 14 residues. Trimming cost V 4 bases and J 2 bases, with 10 bases left between them. Germline CDR1 reads SGHDT; CDR2 reads YYEEEE. Overall study findings and caveats: Increased serum interferon-beta after radiation also reportedly predicted response strongly. Blood TCR clones of tumor origin expanded after radiotherapy plus ipilimumab.

In its sample, this clone was seen a few times. Its antigen is not identified. The sample in question was peripheral blood, obtained from a patient treated with radiotherapy plus ipilimumab. The sequence derives from a human donor with non-small cell lung cancer who had a partial response to radiotherapy plus ipilimumab. Some clones in this sample may be carry-over from other donors' samples. The rearrangement links TRBV5-6 to TRBJ2-1; unclear D gene. The DNA for the CDR3 is TGTGCCAGCAGCCCCCTCCTCGCCTACAATGAGCAGTTCTTC. It translates to CASSPLLAYNEQFF. Complete variable domain (other parts from reference TRBV5-6 and TRBJ2-1): DAGVTQSPTHLIKTRGQQVTLRCSPKSGHDTVSWYQQALGQGPQFIFQYYEEEERQRGNFPDRFSGHQFPNYSSELNVNALLLGDSALYLCASSPLLAYNEQFFGPGTRLTVL.